The 14 T cell receptor beta chains below were found in one sample sequenced in a study of T cell responses to AZD1222 COVID-19 vaccine. The repertoire was sequenced with immunoSEQ multiplex PCR; TCRdb's copy has only in-frame clones and lacks some. The sample lists 75,000 to 100,000 clones; about 92% were seen once. The sequenced sample was peripheral blood, obtained on day 0 of AZD1222 vaccination. The receptor source for this set is an adult in good health.

The chain couples TRBV12-3 or TRBV12-4 to TRBJ1-2; 8 positions match TRBD1. CDR3 length: 13 residues. The trim removed 6 bases at V and 7 bases at J, leaving 7 bases unmatched. This chain's CDR3 is CASRLQGAGGYTF. The DNA for the CDR3 is TGTGCCAGCAGGCTTCAGGGGGCAGGTGGCTACACCTTC.

The V call is TRBV6-5, the J call TRBJ1-3, with 8 bases identical to TRBD1. Germline V gene lookup returns CDR1 MNHEY and CDR2 SVGAGI. Trimming at V came to 7 bases and at J to 7 bases, leaving 3 bases not matched to a gene. The CDR3 is 12 residues long. CDR3 amino acids: CASMNRGNTIYF. The CDR3 region has the DNA TGTGCCAGCATGAACAGGGGGAACACCATATATTTT.

The CDR3 nucleotides are TGTGCCAGCAGCGTCTTACCAGGGGGGTCCACAGCTTTCTTT. Translation: CASSVLPGGSTAFF. V is TRBV11-2 and J is TRBJ1-1; 7 positions match TRBD1. The CDR3 totals 14 residues. With V trimmed by 5 bases and J by 10 bases, 13 bases remained unmatched. Germline CDR1 reads SGHAT; CDR2 reads FQNNGV. Based on the CDR3 plus reference TRBV11-2 and TRBJ1-1, the full variable domain is EAGVAQSPRYKIIEKRQSVAFWCNPISGHATLYWYQQILGQGPKLLIQFQNNGVVDDSQLPKDRFSAERLKGVDSTLKIQPAKLEDSAVYLCASSVLPGGSTAFFGQGTRLTVV.

This chain links TRBV14 with TRBJ1-1, with a possible D match to TRBD1 (5 bases). The ends were cut back, 0 bases at V and 3 bases at J, with 14 bases in the middle. In germline, CDR1 is SGHDN, CDR2 FVKESK. This CDR3 contains 16 residues. CDR3 nucleotides: TGTGCCAGCAGCCAAGATAGGGGATTGGGGGACACTGAAGCTTTCTTT. It encodes CASSQDRGLGDTEAFF.

This clone turned up a few times. V gene TRBV5-6 combines with J gene TRBJ1-3, with D unclear. Trimming stripped 0 bases from V and 0 bases from J, with 10 bases between. The CDR3 loop spans 16 amino acids. Per the germline V gene, CDR1 is SGHDT and CDR2 is YYEEEE. In DNA form, the CDR3 reads TGTGCCAGCAGCTTGGTCCGGGGAAGCTCTGGAAACACCATATATTTT. This sequence encodes CASSLVRGSSGNTIYF. Based on the CDR3 plus reference TRBV5-6 and TRBJ1-3, the full variable domain is DAGVTQSPTHLIKTRGQQVTLRCSPKSGHDTVSWYQQALGQGPQFIFQYYEEEERQRGNFPDRFSGHQFPNYSSELNVNALLLGDSALYLCASSLVRGSSGNTIYFGEGSWLTVV.

On this clone itself: This sample includes further DNA sequences coding for the same CDR3. The chain couples TRBV11-2 to TRBJ1-1; TRBD1 aligns across 9 bases. The CDR3 length is 13 residues. Trimming cost V 3 bases and J 4 bases; bases outside gene matches: 0. Germline V gene lookup returns CDR1 SGHAT and CDR2 FQNNGV. Here the CDR3 reads CASSLTGGTEAFF. The CDR3 nucleotides read TGTGCCAGCAGCTTGACAGGGGGCACTGAAGCTTTCTTT.

This sequence joins TRBV6-4 and TRBJ1-1; a weak D match, TRBD1 (6 bases). The CDR3 runs 13 residues. Trimming stripped 1 base from V and 5 bases from J, with 8 bases between. Germline V gives CDR1 MRHNA, CDR2 SNTAGT. Here the CDR3 reads CASSDFQGTEAFF. CDR3 nucleotides: TGTGCCAGCAGTGACTTCCAGGGGACTGAAGCTTTCTTT.

The chain recombines TRBV11-2 with TRBJ2-7; D perhaps matches TRBD2 (6 bases). CDR1 SGHAT and CDR2 FQNNGV come from the germline V gene. The ends were cut back, 4 bases at V and 6 bases at J, with 16 bases in the middle. This CDR3 region has 14 residues. In nucleotides, the CDR3 is TGTGCCAGCAGCTCAGCCGGGGGATTTTTCGAGCAGTACTTC. Its translation is CASSSAGGFFEQYF.

The sample holds a few counts of this clone. The rearrangement uses TRBV29-1 and TRBJ2-5, with 12 bases matching TRBD1. The CDR3 is 14 amino acids. Germline V CDR1 and CDR2: SQVTM, ANQGSEA. After removal of 8 bases from V and 5 bases from J, the junction contained 9 bases not matched to a gene. CDR3 sequence: CSTGTGGSGETQYF. CDR3 sequence (DNA): TGCAGCACCGGGACAGGGGGCTCTGGGGAGACCCAGTACTTC.

The chain is built from TRBV25-1 and TRBJ1-2; D gene unclear. V dropped 1 base and J dropped 5 bases, with 5 bases sitting between them. Looked up from germline, CDR1 is MGHDK and CDR2 is SYGVNS. This CDR3 comprises 12 residues. CDR3 amino acids: CASSELEYGYTF. Here the CDR3 DNA reads TGTGCCAGCAGTGAATTGGAATATGGCTACACCTTC.

The V gene is TRBV7-3, the J gene TRBJ1-3; tentative D call: TRBD1 (5 bases). CDR3 length equals 15 residues. The V gene lost 5 bases and the J gene lost 0 bases, with 11 bases spanning the gap. Looked up from germline, CDR1 is SGHTA and CDR2 is FQGTGA. CDR3 DNA: TGTGCCAGCAGCGCGGCTCAGGGCTCTGGAAACACCATATATTTT. This gives the protein CASSAAQGSGNTIYF.

V and J are TRBV6-5 and TRBJ1-2; TRBD1 matches at 8 bases. The CDR3 loop spans 12 amino acids. Germline CDR1 and CDR2: MNHEY and SVGAGI. V gave up 6 bases and J gave up 6 bases; unmatched junction bases: 3. The chain's CDR3 is CASSRQGNGYTF. The CDR3 DNA reads TGTGCCAGCAGCCGACAGGGGAATGGCTACACCTTC.

This chain joins TRBV5-1 and TRBJ1-1; a possible D gene is TRBD1 (5 bases). CDR1 SGHRS and CDR2 YFSETQ come from the germline V gene. The V gene lost 4 bases and the J gene lost 6 bases, with 13 bases spanning the gap. This CDR3 is 13 amino acids long. The CDR3 DNA sequence: TGCGCCAGCAGCACAGGACGTACTTCTGAAGCTTTCTTT. Its protein is CASSTGRTSEAFF.

The CDR3 DNA follows: TGTGCCAGCAGTGAGGGACGGCAGAACACTGAAGCTTTCTTT. This codes for CASSEGRQNTEAFF. The rearrangement uses TRBV2 and TRBJ1-1; a weak D match, TRBD1 (5 bases). The CDR3 extends over 14 amino acids. Germline V gives CDR1 SNHLY, CDR2 FYNNEI. The V end was cut by 3 bases, the J end by 1 base, with 9 bases between. Looking up the rest from reference TRBV2 and TRBJ1-1 gives the full variable domain: EPEVTQTPSHQVTQMGQEVILRCVPISNHLYFYWYRQILGQKVEFLVSFYNNEISEKSEIFDDQFSVERPDGSNFTLKIRSTKLEDSAMYFCASSEGRQNTEAFFGQGTRLTVV.